The source of this T cell receptor (beta chain) is a study of T cell responses to AZD1222 COVID-19 vaccine. Points from the study as a whole: Repertoires in all cases were sampled only once the peak T cell response had passed.

This table comes from immunoSEQ multiplex PCR, and its TCRdb copy is limited to in-frame clones, with some not included. The sample lists 68,000 or so clones; 88% were seen once. On this clone: Its cognate antigen is unknown.

Germline V gives CDR1 MNHEY, CDR2 SMNVEV (reference sequence). The CDR3 is 15 residues long. V was clipped by 7 bases and J by 3 bases; unmatched bases: 7. This receptor was taken from an adult in good health. The chain joins TRBV27 to TRBJ1-2, with 11 bases that match TRBD1. The specimen comprised peripheral blood, sampled on day 0 of AZD1222 vaccination. DNA of the CDR3: TGTGCCAGCAAATCCCCGGGACAGGGGGACTATGGCTACACCTTC. Amino acids: CASKSPGQGDYGYTF.